The sequence of this TCR beta chain was determined in a study of PD-L1 blockade in urothelial cancer. The time point: peripheral blood 6 weeks after treatment start. Some clones are missing from TCRdb's copy, which holds only in-frame ones; the method was immunoSEQ multiplex PCR. The sample carries more than 90,000 clones, approximately 82% recorded once. Sequencing was performed on PBMCs, taken around atezolizumab (anti-PD-L1) treatment. The receptor's source is a man aged 70 or older with urothelial cancer.

In DNA, the CDR3 is TGTGCCAGCAGCCTCCCTAGCGGCCCAAGCACAGATACGCAGTATTTT. It encodes CASSLPSGPSTDTQYF. The rearrangement uses TRBV4-2 and TRBJ2-3, with 7 bases that match TRBD2. From germline, CDR1 is LGHNA and CDR2 YNFKEQ. This CDR3 contains 16 residues. V gave up 4 bases and J gave up 0 bases; unmatched junction bases: 7.